The 31 T cell receptor beta chains given below trace back to one sample, sequenced in a study of early stage breast cancer tumors. TCRdb keeps only in-frame clones here, not all; method: immunoSEQ multiplex PCR. The sample has about 50,000 clones, more than 70% seen once. Sample: blood. Receptors were obtained from a person in their 40s with breast cancer.

This clone appeared a few times. The V call is TRBV6-5, the J call TRBJ2-7; no clear D gene. The CDR3 length is 13 residues. Deletions cut 6 bases from V and 0 bases from J, with 9 bases between. Germline V gives CDR1 MNHEY, CDR2 SVGAGI. The CDR3 region has the DNA TGTGCCAGCAGAGGGCAGAACTCCTACGAGCAGTACTTC. It specifies CASRGQNSYEQYF.

This rearrangement joins TRBV6-1 to TRBJ2-1; D call uncertain. V was cut by 5 bases and J by 10 bases, with 18 bases left in between. CDR3 length: 14 amino acids. The germline V gene has CDR1 MNHNS and CDR2 SASEGT. CDR3 DNA: TGTGCCAGCAGTACCCCCCGGTTTCTATCCGAGCAGTTCTTC. This sequence encodes CASSTPRFLSEQFF.

The table lists this clone with a count of one. The rearrangement joins TRBV2 to TRBJ2-5, with D maybe TRBD2 (6 bases). The V gene lost 7 bases and the J gene lost 2 bases, with 11 bases spanning the gap. The CDR3 runs to 13 residues. Germline V gene data show CDR1 as SNHLY and CDR2 as FYNNEI. CDR3 in amino acids: CASMRRVQETQYF. CDR3 nucleotide sequence: TGTGCCAGCATGAGGAGGGTACAAGAGACCCAGTACTTC.

This clone was seen more than once but under ten times. This chain links TRBV20-1 with TRBJ1-1, with unresolved D. Germline CDR1 DFQATT, CDR2 SNEGSKA (reference sequence). This CDR3 is 11 amino acids long. V shed 8 bases and J shed 11 bases, with 18 bases lying between them. The CDR3 DNA reads as TGCAGTTCAAGGGAGGGATTAGGGGCTTTCTTT. Its translation: CSSREGLGAFF.

This clone turned up a few times. The V call is TRBV19, the J call TRBJ1-5; D remains unclear. Between the trimmed V and J ends, which lost 3 bases and 6 bases, there was a span of 18 bases. The CDR3 is 16 amino acids. Germline V gene data show CDR1 as LNHDA and CDR2 as SQIVND (reference sequence). The CDR3: CASSISAGTAAQPQHF. DNA of the CDR3: TGTGCCAGTAGTATTTCGGCGGGAACAGCTGCTCAGCCCCAGCATTTT.

This chain links TRBV7-2 with TRBJ2-7, with 12 bases fitting TRBD1. Germline V lookup: CDR1 SGHTA, CDR2 FQGNSA. The CDR3 runs to 15 residues. V dropped 5 bases and J dropped 5; count of bases not matched to a gene: 7. The CDR3, as DNA: TGTGCCAGCAGCCGAGGGACAGGGGGCGTAAACGAGCAGTACTTC. This codes for CASSRGTGGVNEQYF.

V is TRBV6-1 and J is TRBJ2-3; maybe TRBD1 (6 bases). V gave up 10 bases and J gave up 2 bases, with 13 bases separating them. This CDR3 comprises 13 residues. The germline CDR1 and CDR2 sequences are MNHNS and SASEGT. The CDR3 DNA is TGTGCCACCTGGACAGCCATCACAGATACGCAGTATTTT. It yields the protein CATWTAITDTQYF.

The chain joins TRBV10-3 to TRBJ2-4; 7 positions agree with TRBD1. CDR3 length: 17 amino acids. V trimming: 4 bases; J trimming: 13 bases; junction bases outside the gene matches: 22. Germline assignment: CDR1 ENHRY and CDR2 SYGVKD. This CDR3 is CAISGRREDRPILRQYF. The CDR3 nucleotides are TGTGCCATCAGTGGCCGGCGAGAGGACAGGCCAATCCTTAGGCAGTACTTC.

This rearrangement joins TRBV19 to TRBJ2-7, with TRBD2 matching 8 bases. The germline V gene encodes CDR1 LNHDA and CDR2 SQIVND (reference sequence). This CDR3 has 15 residues. The J segment lost 6 bases and the V segment lost 5 bases, leaving 12 bases of the junction unmatched. CDR3 bases: TGTGCCAGTAGTCCCGGATTAGCGGGACTGACCGAGCAGTACTTC. As protein: CASSPGLAGLTEQYF.

This chain uses TRBV28 with TRBJ1-1; D unresolved. The CDR3 runs to 14 residues. V lost 7 bases to trimming and J lost 2 bases, with 14 bases between them. Germline loops: CDR1 MDHEN, CDR2 SYDVKM. DNA for the CDR3: TGTGCCAGCACTTCTTCCGGGATCAACACTGAAGCTTTCTTT. This sequence encodes CASTSSGINTEAFF.

The J gene is TRBJ1-1, the V gene TRBV19; 7 bases agree with TRBD1. This CDR3 region has 15 residues. With V trimmed by 6 bases and J by 1 base, 8 bases remained unmatched. The germline gives CDR1 LNHDA, CDR2 SQIVND (reference sequence). The CDR3 sequence: CASRPDRAENTEAFF. CDR3 nucleotide sequence: TGTGCCAGTAGGCCCGACAGGGCGGAGAACACTGAAGCTTTCTTT.

The chain links TRBV6-1 to TRBJ2-7; the D is unclear. The V end was cut by 8 bases, the J end by 0 bases, with 8 bases between. The CDR3 totals 12 residues. CDR1 is MNHNS, CDR2 SASEGT, per germline. CDR3 coding DNA: TGTGCCAGCGGACGGACCTCCTACGAGCAGTACTTC. This codes for CASGRTSYEQYF.

The chain uses TRBV27 and TRBJ2-1; tentative D call: TRBD2 (5 bases). The CDR3 has 15 residues. The V and J ends lost 0 bases and 8 bases respectively, with 14 bases between them. Germline V gives CDR1 MNHEY, CDR2 SMNVEV (reference sequence). CDR3 DNA: TGTGCCAGCAGTTTATCTAGCGTGAGTGGGGATGAGCAGTTCTTC. Protein sequence: CASSLSSVSGDEQFF.

The CDR3 sequence: CASSERSSGGNEQFF. The CDR3 DNA reads as TGTGCCAGCAGTGAAAGGTCTAGCGGGGGCAATGAGCAGTTCTTC. The rearrangement joins TRBV6-4 to TRBJ2-1; 10 positions agree with TRBD2. V lost 3 bases and J lost 6; bases outside the gene matches: 5. CDR3 length: 15 residues. Per the germline V gene, CDR1 is MRHNA and CDR2 is SNTAGT.

V and J are TRBV5-1 and TRBJ1-5; no clear D. CDR1 is SGHRS, CDR2 YFSETQ, per germline. Trimming stripped 4 bases from V and 4 bases from J, with 9 bases between. This CDR3 comprises 13 residues. The CDR3 reads CASSLTSNQPQHF. CDR3 in DNA: TGCGCCAGCAGCCTTACTTCTAATCAGCCCCAGCATTTT.

This chain connects TRBV5-4 to TRBJ2-7; 11 bases fit TRBD2. This CDR3 is built from 16 residues. Germline lookup yields CDR1 SGHNT and CDR2 YYREEE (reference sequence). Unmatched junction bases numbered 4, after V lost 0 bases and J lost 2 bases. This CDR3 is CASSLGGTSGAYEQYF. In DNA form, the CDR3 reads TGTGCCAGCAGCTTGGGCGGGACTAGCGGTGCCTACGAGCAGTACTTC.

The J gene is TRBJ2-7, the V gene TRBV7-9; TRBD2 might be the D (6 bases). The CDR3 runs 14 residues. Germline CDR1 and CDR2: SEHNR and FQNEAQ (reference sequence). The ends were cut back, 3 bases at V and 3 bases at J, with 12 bases in the middle. The CDR3 DNA sequence: TGTGCCAGCAGCTTGGAGGGAGGAGTCTACGAGCAGTACTTC. Its protein is CASSLEGGVYEQYF.

This chain uses TRBV5-1 with TRBJ1-2, with a possible D match to TRBD1 (5 bases). Germline loops: CDR1 SGHRS, CDR2 YFSETQ. The germline V and J ends were trimmed by 4 bases and 4 bases, with 17 bases remaining between them. This CDR3 is built from 15 residues. The CDR3 coding sequence is TGCGCCAGCAGCCAGCGAACCGGGGCACCCTATGGCTACACCTTC. This translates into CASSQRTGAPYGYTF.

The chain recombines TRBV30 with TRBJ2-3, with 15 bases identical to TRBD2. CDR1 is GTSNPN, CDR2 SVGIG, per germline (reference sequence). CDR3 size: 16 residues. With 7 bases clipped from V and 0 bases from J, the junction kept 5 bases outside the gene matches. The CDR3, as DNA: TGTGCCTCAAGGACTAGCGGGAGGGATAGCACAGATACGCAGTATTTT. It encodes CASRTSGRDSTDTQYF.

This clone has a handful of counts. The chain recombines TRBV6-5 with TRBJ1-2; 8 bases are shared with TRBD1. Germline CDR1 MNHEY, CDR2 SVGAGI. The V and J ends lost 0 bases and 8 bases, in that order; junction bases with no gene match: 5. The CDR3 extends over 14 amino acids. Here the CDR3 DNA reads TGTGCCAGCAGTTACTCGATGGGGGACAGGGGCTACACCTTC. It is translated as CASSYSMGDRGYTF.

J is TRBJ2-3 and V is TRBV7-9; D not resolved. Trimming took 1 base from V and 5 from J, leaving 7 bases between them. Germline-derived CDR1 and CDR2 are SEHNR and FQNEAQ (reference sequence). The CDR3 totals 13 residues. This CDR3 is CASSLDIGDTQYF. The CDR3 DNA is TGTGCCAGCAGCTTAGATATCGGAGATACGCAGTATTTT.

This clone was seen a few times. The rearrangement uses TRBV18 and TRBJ2-7, with TRBD2 identical over 12 bases. This CDR3 spans 16 amino acids. CDR1 is KGHSH and CDR2 is LQKENI in the germline V gene. The V and J ends lost 0 bases and 2 bases, in that order; junction bases with no gene match: 2. Here the CDR3 reads CASSPPSSGRAYEQYF. For the CDR3, the DNA is TGTGCCAGCTCACCACCGTCTAGCGGGAGGGCCTACGAGCAGTACTTC.

This clone is a singleton in its sample. The chain recombines TRBV5-1 with TRBJ1-1, with D maybe TRBD1 (5 bases). Germline assignment: CDR1 SGHRS and CDR2 YFSETQ. The CDR3 contains 14 residues. V lost 5 bases and J 4 bases, leaving 15 bases between the germline ends. CDR3 residues: CASRTDWGGTEAFF. In DNA, the CDR3 is TGCGCCAGCAGGACCGACTGGGGGGGCACTGAAGCTTTCTTT.

This rearrangement joins TRBV10-3 to TRBJ1-5; D may be TRBD1 (6 bases). Germline V gene data show CDR1 as ENHRY and CDR2 as SYGVKD. This CDR3 is built from 16 residues. Trimming removed 0 bases from V and 4 bases from J, with 13 bases in between. The CDR3 here is CAISESGGRDNQPQHF. CDR3 DNA sequence: TGTGCCATCAGTGAGTCAGGGGGACGGGATAATCAGCCCCAGCATTTT.

This clone showed up just a few times. Other DNA sequences from this sample encode an identical CDR3 as well. The rearrangement joins TRBV28 to TRBJ1-2, with D possibly being TRBD1 (5 bases). The CDR3 length is 15 residues. Germline CDR1 reads MDHEN; CDR2 reads SYDVKM. V was clipped by 1 base and J by 8 bases, with 17 bases between them. The CDR3 sequence is CASSLSTGGKLGYTF. Written as DNA, the CDR3 is TGTGCCAGCAGTTTATCGACGGGGGGTAAATTGGGCTACACCTTC.

The chain joins TRBV29-1 to TRBJ2-3, with D hard to call. Germline V CDR1 and CDR2: SQVTM, ANQGSEA. The CDR3 contains 14 residues. Trimming took 6 bases from V and 0 from J, leaving 13 bases between them. In nucleotides, the CDR3 is TGCAGCGTCAAGGTCTATCTTAGCACAGATACGCAGTATTTT. It translates to CSVKVYLSTDTQYF.

This chain joins TRBV6-6 and TRBJ2-1; tentatively, D is TRBD1 or TRBD2 (5 bases each). Trimming took off 4 bases at V and 4 bases at J, with 14 bases between the two ends. Germline CDR1 reads MNHNY; CDR2 reads SVGAGI (reference sequence). CDR3 length equals 15 residues. CDR3 coding DNA: TGTGCCAGCAGTTGGACCGGGACCCGATACAATGAGCAGTTCTTC. Translating gives CASSWTGTRYNEQFF.

This clone was counted only a few times. The chain recombines TRBV2 with TRBJ1-4, with D hard to call. Trimming pared 2 bases from V and 8 bases from J, leaving 3 bases between. From germline, CDR1 is SNHLY and CDR2 FYNNEI. The CDR3 length is 11 residues. This chain's CDR3 is CASSEREKLFF. The CDR3 nucleotides are TGTGCCAGCAGTGAAAGGGAAAAACTGTTTTTT.

CDR3 sequence reads: CASSPIPGQGTDTQYF. CDR3 sequence (DNA): TGTGCCAGCTCACCGATACCGGGACAGGGAACAGATACGCAGTATTTT. The V call is TRBV18, the J call TRBJ2-3; 9 nucleotides match TRBD1. Per germline, CDR1 KGHSH and CDR2 LQKENI. V trimming: 3 bases; J trimming: 3 bases; junction bases outside the gene matches: 7. The CDR3 has 16 amino acids.

This clone was detected only once. The chain couples TRBV10-2 to TRBJ2-2; 8 bases agree with TRBD1. Germline V gives CDR1 WSHSY, CDR2 SAAADI. With V trimmed by 7 bases and J by 4 bases, 17 bases remained unmatched. The CDR3 contains 18 residues. The CDR3 protein is CASIKDRALGRSTGELFF. DNA of the CDR3: TGCGCCAGCATAAAGGACAGGGCCCTCGGGCGATCCACCGGGGAGCTGTTTTTT.

This chain joins TRBV5-1 and TRBJ2-7; D possibly corresponds to TRBD2 (5 bases). This CDR3 spans 12 amino acids. Per germline, CDR1 SGHRS and CDR2 YFSETQ. The V end was cut by 4 bases, the J end by 4 bases, with 9 bases between. The CDR3 DNA is TGCGCCAGCAGCCCGACGGGGTACGAGCAGTACTTC. Its protein product is CASSPTGYEQYF.